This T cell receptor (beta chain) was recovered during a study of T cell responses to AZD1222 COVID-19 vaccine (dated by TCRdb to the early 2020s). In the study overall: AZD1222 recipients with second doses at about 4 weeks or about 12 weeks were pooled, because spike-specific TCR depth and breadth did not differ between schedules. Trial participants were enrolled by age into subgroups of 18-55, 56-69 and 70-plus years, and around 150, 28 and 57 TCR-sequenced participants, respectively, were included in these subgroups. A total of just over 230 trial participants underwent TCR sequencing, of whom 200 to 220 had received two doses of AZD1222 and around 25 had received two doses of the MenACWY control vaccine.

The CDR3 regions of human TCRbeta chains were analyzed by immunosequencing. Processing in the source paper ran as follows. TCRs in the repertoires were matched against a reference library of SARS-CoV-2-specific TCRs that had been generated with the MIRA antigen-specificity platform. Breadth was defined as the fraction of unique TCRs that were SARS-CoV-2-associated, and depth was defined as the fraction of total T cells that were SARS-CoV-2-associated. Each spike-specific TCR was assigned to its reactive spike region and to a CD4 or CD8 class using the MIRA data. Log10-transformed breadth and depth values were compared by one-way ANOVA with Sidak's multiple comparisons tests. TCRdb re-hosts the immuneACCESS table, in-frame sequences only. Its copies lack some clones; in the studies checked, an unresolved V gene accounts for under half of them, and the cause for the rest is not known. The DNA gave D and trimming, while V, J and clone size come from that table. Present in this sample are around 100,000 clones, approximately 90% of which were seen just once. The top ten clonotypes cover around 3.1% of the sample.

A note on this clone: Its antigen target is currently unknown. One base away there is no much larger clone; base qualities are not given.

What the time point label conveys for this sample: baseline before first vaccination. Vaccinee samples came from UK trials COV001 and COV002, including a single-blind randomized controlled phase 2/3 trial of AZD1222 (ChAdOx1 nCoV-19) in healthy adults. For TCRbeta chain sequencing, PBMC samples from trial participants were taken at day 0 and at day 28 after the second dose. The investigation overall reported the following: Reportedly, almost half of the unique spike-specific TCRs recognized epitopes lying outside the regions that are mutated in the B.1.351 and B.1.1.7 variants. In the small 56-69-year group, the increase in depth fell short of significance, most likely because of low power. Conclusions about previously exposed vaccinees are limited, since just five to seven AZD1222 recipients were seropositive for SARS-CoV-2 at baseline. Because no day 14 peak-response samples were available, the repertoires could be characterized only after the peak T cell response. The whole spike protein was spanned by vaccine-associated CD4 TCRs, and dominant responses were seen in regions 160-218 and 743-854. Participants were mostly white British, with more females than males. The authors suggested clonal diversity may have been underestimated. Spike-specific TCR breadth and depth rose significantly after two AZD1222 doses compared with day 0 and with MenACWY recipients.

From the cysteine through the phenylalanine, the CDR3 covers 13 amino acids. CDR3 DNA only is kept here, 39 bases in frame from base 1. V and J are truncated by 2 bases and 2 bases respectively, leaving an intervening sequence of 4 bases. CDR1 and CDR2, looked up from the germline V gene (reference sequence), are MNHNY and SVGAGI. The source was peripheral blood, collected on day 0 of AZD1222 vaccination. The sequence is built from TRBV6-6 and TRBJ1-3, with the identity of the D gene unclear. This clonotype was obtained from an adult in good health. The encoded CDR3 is CASSYTAGNTIYF. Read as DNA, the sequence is TGTGCCAGCAGTTACACCGCTGGAAACACCATATATTTT.